This TCR beta chain appears in the sequencing data of a study of T-cell reconstitution after alpha-beta-depleted transplantation in children. Preparing the TCRbeta library involved the use of unique molecular identifiers. TCRdb re-called the PCR reads with MiXCR, one entry per CDR3 protein. This table has about 640,000 distinct CDR3 sequences, around a sixth appearing once. With 3 bases removed from V and 0 bases from J, the gap between germline ends came to 8 bases. CDR1 is SGHVS and CDR2 is FQNEAQ in the germline V gene. This CDR3 comprises 15 residues. The sample consisted of PBMCs from the stem cell graft donor, taken from the stem cell graft. The chain has TRBV7-8 and TRBJ2-2, with D possibly being TRBD1 (5 bases). This TCR came from a human donor who donated a stem cell graft to a child with acute myeloid leukemia. The CDR3 sequence: CASSFDRPNTGELFF. Written as DNA, the CDR3 is TGTGCCAGCAGCTTTGACAGACCGAACACCGGGGAGCTGTTTTTT.